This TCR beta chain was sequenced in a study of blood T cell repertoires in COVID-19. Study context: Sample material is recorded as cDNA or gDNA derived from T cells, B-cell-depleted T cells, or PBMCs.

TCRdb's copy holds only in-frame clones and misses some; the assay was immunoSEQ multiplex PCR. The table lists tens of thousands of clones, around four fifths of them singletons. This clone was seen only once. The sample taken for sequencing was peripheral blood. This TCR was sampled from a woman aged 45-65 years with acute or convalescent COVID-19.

CDR3 bases: TGCGCCAGCAGCCAAGAGCCCACGGGACACTACGAGCAGTACTTC. Its protein is CASSQEPTGHYEQYF. The genes are TRBV4-3 and TRBJ2-7; D might be TRBD1 (6 bases). Germline V gives CDR1 LGHNA, CDR2 YSLEER. With 0 bases removed from V and 3 bases from J, the gap between germline ends came to 12 bases. There are 15 residues in the CDR3.